These T cell receptor beta chains were read from a single sample in a study of blood T cell repertoires in COVID-19. Here immunoSEQ multiplex PCR was the method, and the copy in TCRdb shows in-frame clones only, minus some. The data show roughly 76,000 clones, roughly 80% seen once. What was sequenced was peripheral blood. The receptors shown here come from a woman between 70 and 85 years old with acute or convalescent COVID-19. Each CDR3 is given without its conserved first and last residue.

v_call	j_call	cdr3_aa
TRBV29-1	TRBJ2-1	SVASVNEQF
TRBV2	TRBJ1-2	ASSEEGQGASYGYT
TRBV28	TRBJ1-2	ASSLNGVGLNYT
TRBV18	TRBJ2-1	ASSPLAGVGSEQF
TRBV30	TRBJ1-1	AWSVLGGQFMNTEAF
TRBV19	TRBJ2-2	ASSIGAARGFTGELF
TRBV2	TRBJ1-6	ASSERPVVTSPLH
TRBV6-6	TRBJ2-1	ASSLGLAGENEQF
TRBV19	TRBJ1-1	ASRGGGRTNTEAF
TRBV29-1	TRBJ2-5	SVERGETQY
TRBV11-1	TRBJ2-3	ASSPRSYADTQY
TRBV6-5	TRBJ2-7	ASSYLVTDSYEQY
TRBV30	TRBJ2-5	AWSVWAGGGETQY
TRBV19	TRBJ2-7	ASSPSSGSSYEQY
TRBV4-1	TRBJ2-1	ASSRGTSGLLNYNEQF
TRBV19	TRBJ2-1	ASSILRGSLGEQF
TRBV6-6	TRBJ2-1	ASSLRTREGNEQF
TRBV3-1/TRBV3-2	TRBJ1-3	ASSQDVRSGNTIY
TRBV5-1	TRBJ1-4	ASSLAGVVNEKLF
TRBV12-5	TRBJ1-5	ASGLVRDQPQH
TRBV30	TRBJ2-7	AWRGLAGVSTSYEQY
TRBV11-2	TRBJ1-1	ASSFGQNTEAF
TRBV9	TRBJ2-2	ASSVVGYPGELF
TRBV6-6	TRBJ2-7	ASRTGVYEQY
TRBV9	TRBJ2-1	ASGRLAVSYNEQF
TRBV6-1	TRBJ1-3	ASSEDRGARGNTIY
TRBV27	TRBJ1-4	ASSAWLGANEKLF
TRBV5-1	TRBJ1-6	ASRTDYNSPLH
TRBV6-6	TRBJ2-1	ASSYIAAEQF
TRBV5-1	TRBJ2-5	ASSYSTGGAGETQY
TRBV7-9	TRBJ1-6	ASGDSVNSPLH
TRBV28	TRBJ2-1	ASTEGSPYNEQF
TRBV11-2	TRBJ2-7	ASRQTLSYEQY
TRBV5-4	TRBJ2-4	ASSSAGGPKNIQY
TRBV5-4	TRBJ1-2	ASSHKTESNYGYT
TRBV5-4	TRBJ2-5	ASSSGLAGQETQY
TRBV27	TRBJ2-3	ASSLLMAALSTDTQY
TRBV29-1	TRBJ2-2	SAEAGGNTGELF
TRBV2	TRBJ2-7	ATGTGPYEQY
TRBV7-3	TRBJ2-1	ASSLMATSYNEQF
TRBV5-1	TRBJ2-6	ASSPELAAGANVLT
TRBV27	TRBJ2-3	ASTLLAGTDTQY
TRBV24-1	TRBJ1-5	ATSDSRGPIWNQPQH
TRBV7-8	TRBJ2-1	ASSLRDRGNEQF
TRBV1	TRBJ2-7	TSSHRGDMEQY
TRBV11-3	TRBJ1-2	ASSLEGGSDT
TRBV13	TRBJ2-1	ASSSQPERGEQF
TRBV5-1	TRBJ1-4	ASSLTGWSGEKLF
TRBV12-3/TRBV12-4	TRBJ2-3	ASSFHNTDTQY
TRBV2	TRBJ1-1	ASSDSKSINTEAF
TRBV12-3/TRBV12-4	TRBJ1-2	ASSQGTRSGYT